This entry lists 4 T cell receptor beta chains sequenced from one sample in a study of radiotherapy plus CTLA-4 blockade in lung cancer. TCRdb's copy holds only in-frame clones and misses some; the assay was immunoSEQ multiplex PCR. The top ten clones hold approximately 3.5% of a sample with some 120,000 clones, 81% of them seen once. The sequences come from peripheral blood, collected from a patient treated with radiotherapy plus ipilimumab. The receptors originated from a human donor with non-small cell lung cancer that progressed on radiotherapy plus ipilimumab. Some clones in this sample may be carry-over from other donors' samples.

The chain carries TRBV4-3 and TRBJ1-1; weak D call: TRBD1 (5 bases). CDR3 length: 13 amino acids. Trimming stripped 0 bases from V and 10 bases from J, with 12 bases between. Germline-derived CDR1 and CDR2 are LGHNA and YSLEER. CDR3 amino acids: CASSQDWGRVAFF. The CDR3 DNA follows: TGCGCCAGCAGCCAAGACTGGGGCAGAGTAGCTTTCTTT.

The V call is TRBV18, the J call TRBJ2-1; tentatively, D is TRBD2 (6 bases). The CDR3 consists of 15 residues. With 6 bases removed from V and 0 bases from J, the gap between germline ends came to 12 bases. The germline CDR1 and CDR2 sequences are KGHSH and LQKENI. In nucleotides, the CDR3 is TGTGCCAGCTCGGGGGACTTCGCCTCCTACAATGAGCAGTTCTTC. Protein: CASSGDFASYNEQFF.

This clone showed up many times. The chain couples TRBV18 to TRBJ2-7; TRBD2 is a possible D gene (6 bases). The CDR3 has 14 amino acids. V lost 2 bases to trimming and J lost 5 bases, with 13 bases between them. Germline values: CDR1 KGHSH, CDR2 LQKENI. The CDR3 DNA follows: TGTGCCAGCTCACCAGCGGGACGGGGACACGAGCAGTACTTC. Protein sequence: CASSPAGRGHEQYF.

The CDR3, as DNA: TGTGCCAGCAGTGACATTTATCAAAGCGATGAGCAGTTCTTC. This translates into CASSDIYQSDEQFF. V and J are TRBV25-1 and TRBJ2-1, with D hard to call. V was trimmed by 3 bases and J by 8 bases, leaving 14 bases between them. The CDR3 consists of 14 residues. In germline, CDR1 is MGHDK, CDR2 SYGVNS.